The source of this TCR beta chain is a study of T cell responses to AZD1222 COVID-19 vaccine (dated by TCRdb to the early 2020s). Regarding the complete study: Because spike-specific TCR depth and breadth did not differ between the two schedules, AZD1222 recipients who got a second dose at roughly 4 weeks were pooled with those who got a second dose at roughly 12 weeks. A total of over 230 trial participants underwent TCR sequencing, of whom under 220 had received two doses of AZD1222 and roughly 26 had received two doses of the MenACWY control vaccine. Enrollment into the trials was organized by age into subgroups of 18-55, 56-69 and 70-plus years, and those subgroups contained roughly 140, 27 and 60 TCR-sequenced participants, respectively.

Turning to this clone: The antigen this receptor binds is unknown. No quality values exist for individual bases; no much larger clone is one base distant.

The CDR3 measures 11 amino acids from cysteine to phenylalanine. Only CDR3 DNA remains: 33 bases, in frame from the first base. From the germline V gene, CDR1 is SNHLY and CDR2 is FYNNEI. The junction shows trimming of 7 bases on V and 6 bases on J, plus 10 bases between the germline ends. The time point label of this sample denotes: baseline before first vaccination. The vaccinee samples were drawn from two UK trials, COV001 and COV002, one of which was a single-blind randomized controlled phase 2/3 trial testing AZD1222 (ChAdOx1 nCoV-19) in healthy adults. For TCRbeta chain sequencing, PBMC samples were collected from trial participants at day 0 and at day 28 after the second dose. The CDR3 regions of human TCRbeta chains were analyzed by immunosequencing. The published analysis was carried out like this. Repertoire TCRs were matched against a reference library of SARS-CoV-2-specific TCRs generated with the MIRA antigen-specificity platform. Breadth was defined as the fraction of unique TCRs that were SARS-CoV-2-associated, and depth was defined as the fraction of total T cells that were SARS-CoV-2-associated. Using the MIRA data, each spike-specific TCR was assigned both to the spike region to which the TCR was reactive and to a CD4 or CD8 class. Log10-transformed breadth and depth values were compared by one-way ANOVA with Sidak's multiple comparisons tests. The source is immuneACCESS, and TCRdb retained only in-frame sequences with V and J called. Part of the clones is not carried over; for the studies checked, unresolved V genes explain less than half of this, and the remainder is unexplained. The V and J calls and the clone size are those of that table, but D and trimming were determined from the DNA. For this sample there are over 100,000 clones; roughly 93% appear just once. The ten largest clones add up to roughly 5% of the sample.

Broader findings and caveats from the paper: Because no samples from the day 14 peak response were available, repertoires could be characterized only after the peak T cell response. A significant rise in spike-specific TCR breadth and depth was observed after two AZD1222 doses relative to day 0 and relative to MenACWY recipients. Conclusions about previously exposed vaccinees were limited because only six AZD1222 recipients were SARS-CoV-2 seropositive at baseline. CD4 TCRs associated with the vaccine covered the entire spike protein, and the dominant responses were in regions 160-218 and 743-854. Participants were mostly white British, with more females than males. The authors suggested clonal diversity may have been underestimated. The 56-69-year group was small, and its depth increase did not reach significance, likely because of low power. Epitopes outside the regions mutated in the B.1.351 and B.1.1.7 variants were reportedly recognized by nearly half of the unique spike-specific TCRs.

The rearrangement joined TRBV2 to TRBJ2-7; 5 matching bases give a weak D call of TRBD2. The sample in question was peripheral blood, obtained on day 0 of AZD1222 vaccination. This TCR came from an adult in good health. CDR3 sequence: CASTAEGEQYF. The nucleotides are TGTGCCAGCACGGCCGAGGGCGAGCAGTACTTC.